This passage covers 18 T cell receptor beta chains from one sample sequenced in a study of cytomegalovirus exposure and HLA in healthy donors. The PCR made use of 60 Vbeta and 13 Jbeta primers. Assay: immunoSEQ multiplex PCR; the TCRdb copy retains only in-frame clones and omits some. This sample carries about 200,000 clones, roughly three quarters of them seen once, and the ten largest clones take 1.7%. Sequenced sample: PBMCs. Receptors originate from a middle-aged man in good health and CMV-seronegative.

V usage is TRBV6-6 and J usage is TRBJ2-2; D may be TRBD2 (7 bases). Germline CDR1 MNHNY, CDR2 SVGAGI (reference sequence). Trimming left V 4 bases short and J 3 bases short, with 12 bases between. The CDR3 consists of 15 residues. CDR3 DNA: TGTGCCAGCAGTTCGGGGCGGGGGCACACCGGGGAGCTGTTTTTT. Translating it yields CASSSGRGHTGELFF.

V gene TRBV4-1 combines with J gene TRBJ1-3; maybe TRBD1 (5 bases). Trimming stripped 0 bases from V and 0 bases from J, with 18 bases between. The germline CDR1 and CDR2 sequences are MGHRA and YSYEKL. CDR3 size: 19 residues. The CDR3 DNA reads as TGCGCCAGCAGCCAAGAAAAAGGGGCAGGCCTGTTCTCTGGAAACACCATATATTTT. Translating gives CASSQEKGAGLFSGNTIYF.

The V gene is TRBV7-2, the J gene TRBJ1-1; 7 bases match TRBD1. V was pared by 5 bases and J by 7 bases, with 7 bases of the junction left unmatched. From germline, CDR1 is SGHTA and CDR2 FQGNSA. The length of the CDR3 is 13 residues. The CDR3: CASSPKGAVEAFF. As DNA, the CDR3 is TGTGCCAGCAGCCCCAAGGGGGCGGTTGAAGCTTTCTTT.

This chain links TRBV5-1 with TRBJ2-3; D is perhaps TRBD1 (6 bases). In germline, CDR1 is SGHRS, CDR2 YFSETQ. V lost 4 bases and J lost 1, with 16 bases in between. The CDR3 is 16 amino acids. The DNA of the CDR3 is TGCGCCAGCAGCATGACAGGCCACTCCGGCACAGATACGCAGTATTTT. Translated: CASSMTGHSGTDTQYF.

V is TRBV28 and J is TRBJ1-5, with D uncertain. Trimming removed 8 bases from V and 6 bases from J, with 17 bases in between. Germline loops: CDR1 MDHEN, CDR2 SYDVKM. There are 14 residues in the CDR3. The CDR3: CASGGRASGQPQHF. CDR3 in DNA: TGTGCCAGCGGAGGCCGGGCTTCGGGTCAGCCCCAGCATTTT.

The chain employs TRBV6-5 and TRBJ1-1; D is possibly TRBD1 (6 bases). This CDR3 is built from 15 residues. Germline V gives CDR1 MNHEY, CDR2 SVGAGI. Deletions cut 4 bases from V and 1 base from J, with 13 bases between. CDR3 sequence reads: CASSFPGASNTEAFF. CDR3 nucleotides: TGTGCCAGCAGTTTCCCAGGGGCATCGAACACTGAAGCTTTCTTT.

The chain couples TRBV28 to TRBJ2-7, with TRBD2 identical over 9 bases. Trimming at V came to 6 bases and at J to 4 bases, leaving 13 bases not matched to a gene. CDR3 length: 16 residues. Germline lookup yields CDR1 MDHEN and CDR2 SYDVKM. CDR3 nucleotides: TGTGCCAGCAGCCCCACCTCCGGCGGGAGGGTATACGAGCAGTACTTC. As protein: CASSPTSGGRVYEQYF.

The chain couples TRBV7-2 to TRBJ1-2, with D tentatively TRBD1 (6 bases). Germline assignment: CDR1 SGHTA and CDR2 FQGNSA. V dropped 5 bases and J dropped 0 bases, with 7 bases sitting between them. CDR3 length equals 13 residues. The CDR3 here is CASSQGSNYGYTF. The CDR3 DNA reads TGTGCCAGCAGCCAGGGGTCTAACTATGGCTACACCTTC.

This clone occurred once. The rearrangement links TRBV2 to TRBJ2-5; TRBD2 aligns across 7 bases. Trimming removed 7 bases from V and 7 bases from J; junction bases left unmatched: 15. The CDR3 consists of 15 residues. Germline CDR1 SNHLY, CDR2 FYNNEI. The CDR3 DNA reads TGTGCCAGCACCCCGAAGCACCCGGGGGGAGGGACCCAGTACTTC. Its translation is CASTPKHPGGGTQYF.

The CDR3 is CASSFGTGYNEQFF. CDR3 DNA: TGTGCCAGCAGTTTCGGGACAGGGTACAATGAGCAGTTCTTC. The chain couples TRBV27 to TRBJ2-1, with 9 bases identical to TRBD1. Germline CDR1 reads MNHEY; CDR2 reads SMNVEV (reference sequence). V trimming: 3 bases; J trimming: 4 bases; junction bases outside the gene matches: 1. CDR3 length equals 14 residues.

This chain uses TRBV29-1 with TRBJ2-7; D unclear. Trimming took off 0 bases at V and 3 bases at J, with 6 bases between the two ends. The CDR3 totals 12 residues. The germline V gene has CDR1 SQVTM and CDR2 ANQGSEA. The CDR3 coding sequence is TGCAGCGTTGAAGACAACAGCTACGAGCAGTACTTC. Its protein product is CSVEDNSYEQYF.

Comments on this clone: An end of the junction does not agree with germline; a read error may underlie this. The J gene is TRBJ1-2, the V gene TRBV2; tentative D call: TRBD1 (5 bases). Germline CDR1 reads SNHLY; CDR2 reads FYNNEI. This CDR3 contains 12 residues. CDR3: CAGREVFYGYTF. CDR3 bases: TGTGCCGGCAGGGAAGTCTTCTATGGCTACACCTTC.

The chain combines TRBV6-4 with TRBJ2-3; TRBD2 matches 9 bases. This CDR3 is 15 amino acids long. The V segment lost 2 bases and the J segment 1 base; nucleotides outside the gene matches: 1. Per germline, CDR1 MRHNA and CDR2 SNTAGT. The CDR3 loop reads CASSDPSGGTDTQYF. The CDR3 DNA reads TGTGCCAGCAGTGACCCTAGCGGGGGCACAGATACGCAGTATTTT.

The V gene is TRBV4-1, the J gene TRBJ2-3, with 9 positions matching TRBD2. Germline-derived CDR1 and CDR2 are MGHRA and YSYEKL. V shed 2 bases, J shed 3 bases, and the junction held 6 bases outside the gene matches. The CDR3 extends over 16 amino acids. The CDR3 bases are TGCGCCAGCAGCCAAAGCCTTAGCGGGAGTACAGATACGCAGTATTTT. Encoded protein: CASSQSLSGSTDTQYF.

This clone has a single count. The gene calls are TRBV15 and TRBJ1-2; TRBD1 agrees at 8 bases. Germline-derived CDR1 and CDR2 are LNHNV and YYDKDF (reference sequence). This CDR3 has 16 amino acids. J gave up 8 bases and V 4 bases, and 15 bases lay outside the gene matches. CDR3 protein: CATSTVYGLQGGGYTF. The CDR3 DNA sequence: TGTGCCACCAGCACGGTATACGGTTTACAGGGGGGCGGCTACACCTTC.

CDR3 DNA: TGTGCCAGCAGCCCGCGCGCTGAGCAGTTCTTC. Translating gives CASSPRAEQFF. The rearrangement joins TRBV7-8 to TRBJ2-1; D not resolved. Germline assignment: CDR1 SGHVS and CDR2 FQNEAQ. The CDR3 spans 11 residues. Trimming removed 5 bases from V and 9 bases from J, with 8 bases in between.

The chain has TRBV7-9 and TRBJ2-2, with 14 bases aligning to TRBD2. CDR3 length: 18 residues. From germline, CDR1 is SEHNR and CDR2 FQNEAQ (reference sequence). With V trimmed by 6 bases and J by 1 base, 7 bases remained unmatched. This CDR3 is CASSSRLAGGLNTGELFF. DNA of the CDR3: TGTGCCAGCAGTTCCCGACTAGCGGGAGGGCTGAACACCGGGGAGCTGTTTTTT.

The V and J genes are TRBV5-4 and TRBJ2-5; 8 bases map to TRBD1. This CDR3 region has 13 residues. J gave up 2 bases and V 4 bases, and 1 base lay outside the gene matches. Germline CDR1 reads SGHNT; CDR2 reads YYREEE (reference sequence). The CDR3 DNA is TGTGCCAGCAGCCGACAGGGGCAAGAGACCCAGTACTTC. It yields the protein CASSRQGQETQYF. Using reference TRBV5-4 and TRBJ2-5 for the parts outside the CDR3, the full variable domain is ETGVTQSPTHLIKTRGQQVTLRCSSQSGHNTVSWYQQALGQGPQFIFQYYREEENGRGNFPPRFSGLQFPNYSSELNVNALELDDSALYLCASSRQGQETQYFGPGTRLLVL.